These 20 T cell receptor beta chains were sequenced from one sample in a study of cytomegalovirus exposure and HLA in healthy donors. Primers for the PCR totalled 60 Vbeta and 13 Jbeta. Repertoires were generated with immunoSEQ multiplex PCR, while TCRdb's copy carries only in-frame clones and drops some. This table has about 140,000 clones, around a tenth appearing once. The sample taken for sequencing was PBMCs. Every receptor here comes from a male donor in good health and CMV-seronegative.

There are a few counts of this clone. CDR3: CAISGGDNQPQHF. In DNA, the CDR3 is TGTGCCATCTCGGGGGGGGACAATCAGCCCCAGCATTTT. The V gene is TRBV10-3, the J gene TRBJ1-5; D perhaps matches TRBD1 (5 bases). The CDR3 is made up of 13 amino acids. The ends were cut back, 8 bases at V and 3 bases at J, with 11 bases in the middle. The germline gives CDR1 ENHRY, CDR2 SYGVKD.

This chain joins TRBV27 and TRBJ1-1; 7 bases are shared with TRBD1. Looked up from germline, CDR1 is MNHEY and CDR2 is SMNVEV (reference sequence). Trimming removed 5 bases from V and 0 bases from J; junction bases left unmatched: 6. There are 15 residues in the CDR3. CDR3 in amino acids: CASSPWTGMNTEAFF. CDR3 nucleotide sequence: TGTGCCAGCAGTCCCTGGACAGGAATGAACACTGAAGCTTTCTTT.

CDR3: CASSRRRSTNEKLFF. CDR3 bases: TGCGCCAGCAGCCGTAGGAGGTCTACTAATGAAAAACTGTTTTTT. The V gene is TRBV4-1, the J gene TRBJ1-4; no reliable D call. The CDR3 totals 15 residues. V was cut by 4 bases and J by 2 bases, with 11 bases left in between. The germline gives CDR1 MGHRA, CDR2 YSYEKL.

This clone occurred a few times. The chain combines TRBV9 with TRBJ2-7; 7 bases map to TRBD2. CDR1 and CDR2 from the germline V gene are SGDLS and YYNGEE. This CDR3 has 17 amino acids. V gave up 0 bases and J gave up 0 bases; unmatched junction bases: 9. Written as DNA, the CDR3 is TGTGCCAGCAGCGTAGCGGCTAGCGGTGACGTCTCCTACGAGCAGTACTTC. It translates to CASSVAASGDVSYEQYF. The full variable domain, rest sourced from reference TRBV9 and TRBJ2-7, is DSGVTQTPKHLITATGQRVTLRCSPRSGDLSVYWYQQSLDQGLQFLIQYYNGEERAKGNILERFSAQQFPDLHSELNLSSLELGDSALYFCASSVAASGDVSYEQYFGPGTRLTVT.

This clone was found a few times. The chain uses TRBV7-9 and TRBJ2-3; D gene ambiguous. Per the germline V gene, CDR1 is SEHNR and CDR2 is FQNEAQ (reference sequence). The CDR3 contains 11 residues. Trimming removed 4 bases from V and 6 bases from J, with 5 bases in between. The CDR3 is CASSSFDTQYF. CDR3 bases: TGTGCCAGCAGCTCCTTCGATACGCAGTATTTT.

CDR3 nucleotides: TGCGCCAGCAGCCTTCTGGACAGCGAGCAGTACTTC. It is translated as CASSLLDSEQYF. The chain uses TRBV4-1 and TRBJ2-7; D perhaps matches TRBD1 (6 bases). Trimming took off 4 bases at V and 6 bases at J, with 10 bases between the two ends. Germline lookup yields CDR1 MGHRA and CDR2 YSYEKL. This CDR3 comprises 12 residues.

The chain carries TRBV19 and TRBJ2-6, with 7 positions matching TRBD1. The CDR3 spans 15 residues. V was clipped by 8 bases and J by 1 base; unmatched bases: 5. From germline, CDR1 is LNHDA and CDR2 SQIVND (reference sequence). The CDR3 DNA follows: TGTGCCAGTTCGTACAGGGGATCTGGGGCCAACGTCCTGACTTTC. Amino acid sequence: CASSYRGSGANVLTF.

This clone was picked up a small number of times. V usage is TRBV5-4 and J usage is TRBJ1-4; D perhaps matches TRBD1 (5 bases). Between the trimmed V and J ends, which lost 5 bases and 7 bases, there was a span of 9 bases. This CDR3 spans 12 amino acids. The V gene's germline CDR1 is SGHNT and CDR2 YYREEE (reference sequence). For the CDR3, the DNA is TGTGCCAGCAGTTTCCAGGGTGAAAAACTGTTTTTT. This translates into CASSFQGEKLFF. Together with reference TRBV5-4 and TRBJ1-4, the CDR3 gives the full variable domain: ETGVTQSPTHLIKTRGQQVTLRCSSQSGHNTVSWYQQALGQGPQFIFQYYREEENGRGNFPPRFSGLQFPNYSSELNVNALELDDSALYLCASSFQGEKLFFGSGTQLSVL.

The chain combines TRBV20-1 with TRBJ2-7; D unresolved. This CDR3 is 11 amino acids long. Between the trimmed V and J ends, which lost 6 bases and 4 bases, there was a span of 10 bases. Germline V CDR1 and CDR2: DFQATT, SNEGSKA (reference sequence). CDR3 in DNA: TGCAGTGCCGTAGAGACTTACGAGCAGTACTTC. This gives the protein CSAVETYEQYF.

This clone was picked up a small number of times. V usage is TRBV5-1 and J usage is TRBJ1-4; TRBD1 might be the D (6 bases). V gave up 4 bases and J gave up 0 bases, with 7 bases separating them. CDR1 SGHRS and CDR2 YFSETQ come from the germline V gene. There are 14 residues in the CDR3. In DNA, the CDR3 is TGCGCCAGCAGCAGGACAGCAACTAATGAAAAACTGTTTTTT. This translates into CASSRTATNEKLFF.

This clone has more than one count but fewer than ten. The CDR3 DNA reads as TGTGCCAGCAGTGAGCGTCGACAGGGTGGGTGGCCCTACGAGCAGTACTTC. This gives the protein CASSERRQGGWPYEQYF. This chain links TRBV6-1 with TRBJ2-7; 7 bases line up with TRBD1. Germline CDR1 and CDR2: MNHNS and SASEGT. The CDR3 contains 17 residues. J lost 2 bases, V lost 3 bases, and 13 bases had no gene match.

The chain employs TRBV5-1 and TRBJ2-7, with 7 bases fitting TRBD1. CDR3 length equals 15 residues. Germline assignment: CDR1 SGHRS and CDR2 YFSETQ. The J segment lost 6 bases and the V segment lost 0 bases, leaving 9 bases of the junction unmatched. The CDR3 spells CASSLATGTPREQYF. The CDR3 coding sequence is TGCGCCAGCAGCTTGGCGACAGGGACCCCTCGCGAGCAGTACTTC.

This clone was counted only a few times. At one boundary the junction diverges from the germline segment, which might be a read error. This chain connects TRBV6-6 to TRBJ2-1, with D maybe TRBD2 (5 bases). This CDR3 region has 12 residues. Germline V lookup: CDR1 MNHNY, CDR2 SVGAGI (reference sequence). CDR3 bases: TGTGCCAGCAGCCCCATTCTAGCCCCCTTGGTCTTC. It yields the protein CASSPILAPLVF.

V is TRBV19 and J is TRBJ1-5; the match to TRBD1 covers 8 bases. The CDR3 is 17 amino acids. From germline, CDR1 is LNHDA and CDR2 SQIVND (reference sequence). V lost 5 bases and J lost 0; bases outside the gene matches: 9. The CDR3 DNA reads TGTGCCAGTAGTGCCAAAGCGACAGGGGATAGCAATCAGCCCCAGCATTTT. Translated, it gives CASSAKATGDSNQPQHF.

This clone was counted between two and nine times. The chain couples TRBV27 to TRBJ2-1; 11 bases match TRBD1. CDR1 and CDR2 from the germline V gene are MNHEY and SMNVEV (reference sequence). CDR3 length: 13 residues. The J segment lost 7 bases and the V segment lost 6 bases, leaving 2 bases of the junction unmatched. The CDR3 sequence is CASRDRGLNEQFF. The CDR3 DNA is TGTGCCAGCAGGGACAGGGGGCTTAATGAGCAGTTCTTC.

This chain joins TRBV2 and TRBJ1-1, with D unresolved. The V and J ends lost 3 bases and 0 bases respectively, with 11 bases between them. The CDR3 runs 15 residues. CDR1 and CDR2 (germline): SNHLY, FYNNEI. Written as DNA, the CDR3 is TGTGCCAGCAGTGACGTGGAGTTTTTGAACACTGAAGCTTTCTTT. Encoded protein: CASSDVEFLNTEAFF.

This clone turned up a few times. This chain links TRBV7-8 with TRBJ1-2, with TRBD1 matching over 12 bases. The germline V gene has CDR1 SGHVS and CDR2 FQNEAQ. V dropped 4 bases and J dropped 5; count of bases not matched to a gene: 5. The length of the CDR3 is 15 residues. CDR3 sequence reads: CASSSGQGAGYGYTF. In DNA, the CDR3 is TGTGCCAGCAGCTCGGGACAGGGGGCAGGGTATGGCTACACCTTC.

This clone was observed a handful of times. CDR3 amino acids: CASSQDGQGEQFF. The CDR3 nucleotides are TGCGCCAGCAGCCAAGACGGACAGGGTGAGCAGTTCTTC. The chain carries TRBV4-1 and TRBJ2-1; TRBD1 matches at 8 bases. Per the germline V gene, CDR1 is MGHRA and CDR2 is YSYEKL. The CDR3 has 13 amino acids. After removal of 0 bases from V and 9 bases from J, the junction contained 1 base not matched to a gene.

This clone has a handful of counts. The rearrangement uses TRBV5-1 and TRBJ2-3; 10 bases map to TRBD2. Germline CDR1 SGHRS, CDR2 YFSETQ. This CDR3 spans 14 amino acids. Germline trimming cut 2 bases from V and 3 bases from J; bases unmatched to any gene: 0. CDR3 in amino acids: CASSLLAGTDTQYF. In nucleotides, the CDR3 is TGCGCCAGCAGCTTACTAGCGGGAACAGATACGCAGTATTTT.

The chain has TRBV5-6 and TRBJ1-4; D is possibly TRBD1 (6 bases). V shed 4 bases and J shed 0 bases, with 10 bases lying between them. The germline V gene encodes CDR1 SGHDT and CDR2 YYEEEE. CDR3 length equals 15 residues. The CDR3 bases are TGTGCCAGCAGCCCACAGGGCACAACTAATGAAAAACTGTTTTTT. Translated: CASSPQGTTNEKLFF.